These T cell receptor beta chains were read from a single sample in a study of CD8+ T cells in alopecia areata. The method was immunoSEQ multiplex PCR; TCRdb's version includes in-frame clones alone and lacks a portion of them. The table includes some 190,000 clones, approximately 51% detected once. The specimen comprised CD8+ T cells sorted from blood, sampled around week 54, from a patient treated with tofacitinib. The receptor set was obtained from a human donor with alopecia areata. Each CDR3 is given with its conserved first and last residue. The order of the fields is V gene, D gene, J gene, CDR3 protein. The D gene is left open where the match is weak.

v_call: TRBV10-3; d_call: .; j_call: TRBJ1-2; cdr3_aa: CAISDKVDGYTF
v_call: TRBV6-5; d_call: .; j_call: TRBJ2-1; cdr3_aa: CASRIETENYNEQFF
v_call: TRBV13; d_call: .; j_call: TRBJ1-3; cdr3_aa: CASSSGGNTIYF
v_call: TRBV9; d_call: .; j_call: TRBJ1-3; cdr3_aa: CASSATGNTIYF
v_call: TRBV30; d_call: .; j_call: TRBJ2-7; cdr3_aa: CAWTPRESREQYF
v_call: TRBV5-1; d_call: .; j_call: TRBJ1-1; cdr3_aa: CASSYGPNTEAFF
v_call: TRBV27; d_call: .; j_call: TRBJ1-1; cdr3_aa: CASSLHPNTEAFF
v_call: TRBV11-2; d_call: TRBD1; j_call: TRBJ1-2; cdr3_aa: CASSLVGTAYGYTF
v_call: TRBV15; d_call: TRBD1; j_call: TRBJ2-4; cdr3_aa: CATRQLMTGIRNIQYF
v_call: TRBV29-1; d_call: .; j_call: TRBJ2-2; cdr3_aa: CSVGGHTGELFF
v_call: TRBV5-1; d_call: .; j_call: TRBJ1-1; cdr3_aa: CASSLGMNTEAFF
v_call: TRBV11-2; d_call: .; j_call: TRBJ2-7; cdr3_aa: CASSLIPYEQYF
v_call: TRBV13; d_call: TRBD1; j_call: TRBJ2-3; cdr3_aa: CASSLEGADTQYF
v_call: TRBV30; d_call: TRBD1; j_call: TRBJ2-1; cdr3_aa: CAWSRDSPNEQFF
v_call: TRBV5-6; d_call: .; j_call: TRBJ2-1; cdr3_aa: CASSLGSYNEQFF
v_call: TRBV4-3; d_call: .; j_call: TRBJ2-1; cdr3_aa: CASSQFGWNEQFF
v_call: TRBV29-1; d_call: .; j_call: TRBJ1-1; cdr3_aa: CSVLVDIPEAFF
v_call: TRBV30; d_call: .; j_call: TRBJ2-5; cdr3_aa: CAWSGENQETQYF
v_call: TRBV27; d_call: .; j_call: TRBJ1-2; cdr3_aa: CASSPTLWGFGYTF
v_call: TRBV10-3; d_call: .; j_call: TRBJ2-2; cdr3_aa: CAPTGHTSNTGELFF
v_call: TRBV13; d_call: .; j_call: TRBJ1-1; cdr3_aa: CASSSAGRNTEAFF
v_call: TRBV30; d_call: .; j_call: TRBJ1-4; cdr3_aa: CACLGGGTRIF
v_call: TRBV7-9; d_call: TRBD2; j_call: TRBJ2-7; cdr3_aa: CASSYSGGTYEQYF
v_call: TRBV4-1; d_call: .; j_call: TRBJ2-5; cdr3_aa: CASSQEGEETQYF
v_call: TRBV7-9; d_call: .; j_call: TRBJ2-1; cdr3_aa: CASSLGGSYNEQFF
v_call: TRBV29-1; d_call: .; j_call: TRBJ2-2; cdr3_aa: CVAEHNTGELFF
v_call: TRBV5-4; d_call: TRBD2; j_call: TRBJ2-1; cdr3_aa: CASSREGEDEQFF